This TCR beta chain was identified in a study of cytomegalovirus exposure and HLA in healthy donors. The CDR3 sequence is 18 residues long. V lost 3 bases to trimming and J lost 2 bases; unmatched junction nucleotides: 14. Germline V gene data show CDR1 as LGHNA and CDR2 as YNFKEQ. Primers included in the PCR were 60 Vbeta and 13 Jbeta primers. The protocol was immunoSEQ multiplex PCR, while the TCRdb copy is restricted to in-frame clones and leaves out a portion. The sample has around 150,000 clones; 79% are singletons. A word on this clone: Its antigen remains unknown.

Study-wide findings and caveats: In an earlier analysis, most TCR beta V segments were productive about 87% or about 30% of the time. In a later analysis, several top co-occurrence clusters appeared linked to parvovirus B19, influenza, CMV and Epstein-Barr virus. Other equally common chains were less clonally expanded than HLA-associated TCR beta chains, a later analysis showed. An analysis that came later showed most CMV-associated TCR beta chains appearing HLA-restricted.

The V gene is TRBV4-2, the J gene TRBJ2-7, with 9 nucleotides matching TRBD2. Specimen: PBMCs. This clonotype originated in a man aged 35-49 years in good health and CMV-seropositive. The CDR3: CASSHLGASGKGTYEQYF. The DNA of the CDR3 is TGTGCCAGCAGCCATTTAGGGGCTAGCGGGAAAGGAACCTACGAGCAGTACTTC.